This passage covers 15 T cell receptor beta chains from one sample sequenced in a study of T cell repertoires in cytomegalovirus infection. Each CDR3 protein gets one entry after TCRdb re-called the reads with MiXCR. Among under 350,000 distinct CDR3 sequences listed, roughly a tenth were seen once. Source material: PBMCs. Source of these receptors: a human donor in good health (CMV status not recorded). Some clones in this sample may be carry-over from other donors' samples.

This clonotype has just a few counts. The chain combines TRBV12-3 or TRBV12-4 with TRBJ2-7, with D perhaps TRBD1 (5 bases). Deletions cut 5 bases from V and 4 bases from J, with 18 bases between. The CDR3 contains 15 residues. The CDR3 DNA reads as TGTGCCAGCAGTGACTCAAGACAGCTTGGGTACGAGCAGTACTTC. Its translation is CASSDSRQLGYEQYF.

In this sample, this clonotype turned up many times. V gene TRBV7-2 combines with J gene TRBJ2-7; D is uncertain. The CDR3 is 13 amino acids. Germline CDR1 reads SGHTA; CDR2 reads FQGNSA. V shed 5 bases and J shed 5 bases, with 13 bases lying between them. CDR3: CASSPPPGHEQYF. CDR3 bases: TGTGCCAGCAGCCCTCCCCCTGGCCACGAGCAGTACTTC.

In its sample, this clonotype was seen many times. The V call is TRBV20-1, the J call TRBJ1-5; D gene uncertain. Per the germline V gene, CDR1 is DFQATT and CDR2 is SNEGSKA (reference sequence). V lost 0 bases and J lost 12, with 18 bases in between. The CDR3 length is 14 residues. Here the CDR3 reads CSARDMIHNADQHF. The CDR3 region has the DNA TGCAGTGCTAGAGATATGATCCATAATGCGGACCAGCATTTT.

This clonotype was observed at least ten times. The chain joins TRBV28 to TRBJ2-7; no definite D call. CDR3 length equals 14 residues. V was clipped by 3 bases and J by 8 bases, with 17 bases between them. Germline loops: CDR1 MDHEN, CDR2 SYDVKM. The CDR3 spells CASSFLGSQPQQYF. DNA for the CDR3: TGTGCCAGCAGTTTCCTGGGCAGCCAACCTCAGCAGTACTTC.

The chain employs TRBV7-3 and TRBJ1-2; no firm D call. The CDR3 is 14 amino acids. V lost 0 bases and J 3 bases, leaving 8 bases between the germline ends. Germline loops: CDR1 SGHTA, CDR2 FQGTGA. CDR3 region: CASSLTTNYYGYTF. CDR3 DNA: TGTGCCAGCAGCTTAACGACAAATTACTATGGCTACACCTTC.

The chain employs TRBV6-2 or TRBV6-3 and TRBJ1-4; 7 bases agree with TRBD1. V shed 7 bases, J shed 2 bases, and the junction held 7 bases outside the gene matches. This CDR3 contains 15 residues. Germline values: CDR1 MNHEY, CDR2 SVGEGT. The CDR3 loop is CASIDREPTNEKLFF. In DNA, the CDR3 is TGTGCCAGCATCGACAGGGAGCCGACTAATGAAAAACTGTTTTTT.

This clonotype was seen repeatedly, ten times or more. The gene calls are TRBV20-1 and TRBJ2-7; D gene ambiguous. The CDR3 runs 12 residues. V was cut by 5 bases and J by 2 bases, with 10 bases left in between. Germline V gives CDR1 DFQATT, CDR2 SNEGSKA (reference sequence). CDR3 bases: TGCAGTGCTGGAAAGGGTACCTACGAGCAGTACGTC. Amino acids: CSAGKGTYEQYV.

This clonotype showed up just a few times. The chain is built from TRBV20-1 and TRBJ2-1, with TRBD2 identical over 9 bases. Germline V gene sequence: CDR1 DFQATT, CDR2 SNEGSKA (reference sequence). Trimming at V came to 0 bases and at J to 9 bases, leaving 12 bases not matched to a gene. This CDR3 contains 16 residues. This CDR3 reads CSARDRRTSAFGEQFF. CDR3 DNA: TGCAGTGCTAGAGATCGTAGGACTAGCGCTTTTGGTGAGCAGTTCTTC.

The gene calls are TRBV10-3 and TRBJ2-5; D possibly corresponds to TRBD2 (5 bases). This CDR3 has 12 amino acids. V dropped 8 bases and J dropped 5 bases, with 12 bases sitting between them. Per the germline V gene, CDR1 is ENHRY and CDR2 is SYGVKD. The CDR3 sequence: CAIGGGRETQYF. The CDR3 coding sequence is TGTGCCATCGGCGGCGGGCGGGAGACCCAGTACTTC.

This clonotype occurred a few times. The chain recombines TRBV5-1 with TRBJ2-3, with D unresolved. V lost 0 bases and J lost 2, with 7 bases in between. This CDR3 has 14 amino acids. Germline values: CDR1 SGHRS, CDR2 YFSETQ. The CDR3 DNA reads TGCGCCAGCAGCTTGGGGGATCCCACAGATACGCAGTATTTT. Translation: CASSLGDPTDTQYF.

At least ten counts were recorded for this clonotype. The chain is built from TRBV14 and TRBJ2-1; perhaps TRBD2 as D (6 bases). CDR3 length equals 15 residues. The ends were cut back, 1 base at V and 0 bases at J, with 7 bases in the middle. Germline V lookup: CDR1 SGHDN, CDR2 FVKESK. The CDR3 sequence: CASSQGLDSYNEQFF. The CDR3 DNA reads as TGTGCCAGCAGCCAAGGACTAGACTCCTACAATGAGCAGTTCTTC.

This clonotype was seen repeatedly, ten times or more. This chain's CDR3 is CASSQDARTREQYF. CDR3 DNA: TGTGCCAGCAGCCAGGATGCACGGACGAGGGAGCAGTACTTC. The chain carries TRBV3-1 and TRBJ2-7; D uncertain. The CDR3 is made up of 14 amino acids. Trimming pared 3 bases from V and 7 bases from J, leaving 16 bases between. Germline V gene sequence: CDR1 LGHDT, CDR2 YNNKEL (reference sequence).

Of note for this clonotype: This clone may be a read error of a much larger clone one base away. J is TRBJ2-3 and V is TRBV20-1; the D is unclear. Germline V gene data show CDR1 as DFQATT and CDR2 as SNEGSKA (reference sequence). V lost 5 bases and J 0 bases, leaving 12 bases between the germline ends. The CDR3 sequence is 14 residues long. The CDR3 region is CSAGRGGSTDTQYF. The CDR3 DNA reads TGCAGTGCTGGACGTGGCGGAAGCACAGATACGCAGTATTTT.

This clonotype was seen repeatedly, ten times or more. This chain connects TRBV29-1 to TRBJ2-5; 9 nucleotides match TRBD1. With V trimmed by 3 bases and J by 5 bases, 4 bases remained unmatched. CDR1 is SQVTM and CDR2 is ANQGSEA in the germline V gene. This CDR3 comprises 13 residues. The CDR3 protein is CSVEDRGLETQYF. For the CDR3, the DNA is TGCAGCGTTGAGGACAGGGGATTGGAGACCCAGTACTTC.

This clonotype was seen at least ten times. The rearrangement uses TRBV7-2 and TRBJ1-2; D may be TRBD1 (5 bases). This CDR3 is 12 amino acids long. V lost 5 bases, J lost 8 bases, and 12 bases lay in between. Germline V gene data show CDR1 as SGHTA and CDR2 as FQGNSA. The CDR3 bases are TGTGCCAGCAGCGGGGGTCGAAGCGGCTACACCTTC. This codes for CASSGGRSGYTF.